This TCR beta chain was sequenced in a study of radiation and T cells in renal cell carcinoma. Repertoires were generated with immunoSEQ multiplex PCR, while TCRdb's copy carries only in-frame clones and drops some. The sample comprises fewer than 90,000 clones, approximately 83% of which are singletons, and 20% to 25% rests with the top ten. This clone appeared once. Time point meaning: blood 2 weeks post-SBRT. Treatment in this sample: 15 Gy SBRT to primary tumor, nephrectomy 4 weeks later. This clonotype was sampled from a woman aged 50 to 60 with renal cell carcinoma. The sample was blood, taken from a patient whose treatment included radiotherapy and nephrectomy.

DNA of the CDR3: TGTGCCAGCAGTTCCCGCCCGACTAGTAAAACCCCCTACGAGCAGTACTTC. Its protein product is CASSSRPTSKTPYEQYF. The chain carries TRBV27 and TRBJ2-7, with D perhaps TRBD2 (6 bases). Deletions cut 4 bases from V and 2 bases from J, with 21 bases between. The CDR3 is 17 residues long. Germline CDR1 MNHEY, CDR2 SMNVEV (reference sequence).